This T cell receptor (beta chain) was profiled in a study of Graves' ophthalmopathy and Graves' hyperthyroidism listed by TCRdb under 2018. For the study in its entirety: Hyperthyroidism was defined as stable when no progression to ophthalmopathy occurred within 18 months of follow-up. The study used TCR beta repertoire signatures to distinguish Graves' ophthalmopathy from Graves' hyperthyroidism and to predict progression to ophthalmopathy. In total, under 150 blood samples were TCR-sequenced: around 42 ophthalmopathy, about 75 hyperthyroidism and roughly 17 hyperthyroidism-to-ophthalmopathy patients. A discovery set of more than 90 patients (around 40 ophthalmopathy, just over 55 stable hyperthyroidism) was enrolled to explore V-J signatures distinguishing ophthalmopathy from hyperthyroidism. An independent validation cohort comprised roughly 20 hyperthyroidism patients and roughly 15 patients who later progressed from hyperthyroidism to ophthalmopathy. In roughly 6 hyperthyroidism patients, the T-cell repertoires found in thyroid tissue were compared with those found in blood. Following sample collection, hyperthyroidism patients were given methimazole at a starting dose of 30 mg daily, and ophthalmopathy patients were given high-dose intravenous methylprednisolone. Summary of the overall study and its limitations: No statistical method was used to predetermine the sample size, and group allocation was not hidden from the investigators. In validation, the model predicted ophthalmopathy progression with about 71% sensitivity and roughly 72% specificity; some 13 predicted patients were CT-confirmed with GO in a median of roughly 6.8 months. The 13-signature model separated ophthalmopathy from stable hyperthyroidism with approximately 90% sensitivity and about 81% specificity in cross-validation, and 80%/75% in the test set. Most expanded thyroid clonotypes with a frequency above 0.001 also appeared in blood, which suggests that blood repertoires may reflect the immune response in the thyroid.

Patients with hyperthyroidism were aged 18 to 65 years, had been newly diagnosed, and had a disease duration of less than 2 months. Patients were excluded if they had other autoimmune diseases, uncontrolled infections, pregnancy or lactation. Diagnosis relied on clinical symptoms, serum thyroxine, TRAb, thyroid ultrasound and orbital computed tomography. Trizol reagent was used to extract the total RNA, and its quality was then checked on an Agilent 2100 Bioanalyzer. Turning to this clonotype: The target of this receptor is not known. Base quality data are lacking; no much larger clone is found one base away.

For repertoire sequencing, the TCR beta CDR3 regions were amplified from RNA transcripts. HTBI primers and the Qiagen OneStep RT-PCR kit were used in a first-round RT-PCR, which was followed by a second-round multiplex PCR, size selection and purification. Libraries were sequenced on an Illumina HiSeq2000 using paired-end 100 bp reads. From the authors' description of their analysis: SOAPnuke was used for read processing, and reads with adapters, uncalled bases, a mean Phred below 15, or no exact constant-primer or identifier match were discarded. High-quality paired reads were merged with COPE v1.2.5. Each unique nucleotide sequence was treated as a clonotype, and MiTCR v1.1 was used to align the clonotypes to the IMGT TRB V, D and J references. The analysis was limited to V-J combinations with a frequency above 0.0001, which together covered over 99% of the repertoires. For each V-J combination, a TCR clonal expansion and chaos score was defined as F50 clonal expansion divided by the chaos observed in the TCRdist matrix. Welch's t-statistics and random forest were used to reduce features to about 14 V-J combinations, which were fed into a naive Bayes classifier. The Morisita-Horn index was used to measure how similar the thyroid and blood repertoires were. TCRdb cleaned the public reads at Q25 with fastp, built clones with MiXCR and kept in-frame beta chains. Entries that share a CDR3 protein sequence are merged under the most common genes and DNA. What appears here as the V and J calls and clone size reflects TCRdb's work, not the paper's. The sample table records around 1.1 million distinct CDR3 sequences; about 40% of these occur just once. 11% of the sample goes to the ten largest clones.

V loses 0 bases of germline sequence and J loses 5 bases, and the interval between the two ends is 17 bases. The CDR3 spans 16 residues, from the cysteine through the phenylalanine. Only CDR3 DNA is held: 48 bases, read in frame from base 1. The germline V gene yields SGDLS for CDR1 and YYNGEE for CDR2. The chain is encoded by TRBV9 joined to TRBJ1-2; the D gene cannot be named for sure. The sequenced sample consisted of peripheral blood or thyroid tissue (not recorded which). The clonotype was recovered from an adult man with Graves' hyperthyroidism. The CDR3 corresponds to CASSVAAGRKEYGYTF. The nucleotide sequence is TGTGCCAGCAGCGTAGCGGCGGGTAGGAAGGAGTATGGCTACACCTTC. Where the CDR3 stops, the reference TRBV9 and TRBJ1-2 genes take over; the full variable domain is DSGVTQTPKHLITATGQRVTLRCSPRSGDLSVYWYQQSLDQGLQFLIQYYNGEERAKGNILERFSAQQFPDLHSELNLSSLELGDSALYFCASSVAAGRKEYGYTFGSGTRLTVV.